The rows below give T cell receptor beta chains drawn from one sample of a study of blood T cell repertoires in COVID-19. Profiled with immunoSEQ multiplex PCR; TCRdb holds only in-frame clones, not every one. The sample consists of approximately 350,000 clones, 70% to 90% of them appearing once. The source material was peripheral blood. The receptors derive from a woman in her thirties with COVID-19, enrolled during active disease. The CDR3 runs from the conserved cysteine through the conserved F or W. A D gene is named only where the DNA matches it firmly. Rows give clone size only sometimes, using once, few, many, or a class for an expanded clone.

>TRBJ1-5|-|-|TRBV19
TGTGCCAGTAGTATCGAAGGGAGTCAGCCCCAGCATTTT
CASSIEGSQPQHF
>TRBJ1-5|-|-|TRBV19
TGTGCCAGTAGCTTCGGGGGGGGGAGTGGTCAGCCCCAGCATTTT
CASSFGGGSGQPQHF
>TRBJ1-5|TRBD1|-|TRBV6-1
TGTGCCAGCAGTGAAGCGCAGGGACAGGCGGGGCATCAGCCCCAGCATTTT
CASSEAQGQAGHQPQHF
>TRBJ2-2|-|once|TRBV11-3
TGTGCCAGCACTTACCAGGGGTCCGGGGAGCTGTTTTTT
CASTYQGSGELFF
>TRBJ2-5|-|-|TRBV18
TGTGCCAGCTCGACCGGGAACCAAGAGACCCAGTACTTC
CASSTGNQETQYF
>TRBJ1-5|TRBD1|once|TRBV6-2/TRBV6-3
TGTGCCAGCAGTACTACAAGGACAGGGGGATTTCAGCCCCAGCATTTT
CASSTTRTGGFQPQHF
>TRBJ2-3|TRBD2|-|TRBV3-1/TRBV3-2
TGTGCCAGCAGCCCCTGGACTAGCGATCCCACAGATACGCAGTATTTT
CASSPWTSDPTDTQYF
>TRBJ2-7|TRBD1|-|TRBV6-5
TGTGCCAGCAGCTGGGACAGAGGAGGCGAGCAGTACTTC
CASSWDRGGEQYF
>TRBJ2-7|TRBD2|-|TRBV27
TGTGCCAGCAGTCCCACCGGGACTAGCGGGGGGCGTCGCGAGCAGTACTTC
CASSPTGTSGGRREQYF
>TRBJ1-5|TRBD1|-|TRBV19
TGTGCCAGTAGCGGGACAGGGGGAGAGCAGCCCCAGCATTTT
CASSGTGGEQPQHF
>TRBJ2-5|TRBD1|-|TRBV7-6
TGTGCCAGCAGCTTAGCACCAGGGGGCGCGGAGACCCAGTACTTC
CASSLAPGGAETQYF
>TRBJ2-2|-|-|TRBV5-1
TGCGCCAGCCGAGGGGGAGGGCTTTCGAACACCGGGGAGCTGTTTTTT
CASRGGGLSNTGELFF
>TRBJ1-1|-|-|TRBV5-1
TGCGCCAGCAGCTTAGCGGATACTGAAGCTTTCTTT
CASSLADTEAFF
>TRBJ2-3|TRBD2|-|TRBV29-1
TGCAGCGTTCCAGAGCGGGGTACTAGCACAGATACGCAGTATTTT
CSVPERGTSTDTQYF
>TRBJ1-6|-|-|TRBV21-1
TGTGCCAGCAGCAAAGGCCCGGACAGGGGAGCGTATAATTCACCCCTCCACTTT
CASSKGPDRGAYNSPLHF
>TRBJ1-1|-|-|TRBV5-1
TGCGCCAGCAGCCGAGCCCCCCAAACGAACACTGAAGCTTTCTTT
CASSRAPQTNTEAFF
>TRBJ2-2|-|-|TRBV19
TGTGCCAGTAGTCTGGGGGCGGACACCGGGGAGCTGTTTTTT
CASSLGADTGELFF
>TRBJ2-7|TRBD2|-|TRBV4-3
TGCGCCAGCAGCCAAGATCGAGCGGGGGGGCTGGGGCAGTACTTC
CASSQDRAGGLGQYF
>TRBJ1-1|-|-|TRBV6-5
TGTGCCAGCAGCCAGGTCGACACTGAAGCTTTCTTT
CASSQVDTEAFF
>TRBJ1-5|-|-|TRBV6-2/TRBV6-3
TGTGCCAGCAGTTCTGACAAGGACAATCAGCCCCAGCATTTT
CASSSDKDNQPQHF
>TRBJ1-5|-|-|TRBV19
TGTGCCAGTACCCCATCGGGATATAGCAATCAGCCCCAGCATTTT
CASTPSGYSNQPQHF
>TRBJ2-5|TRBD2|-|TRBV18
TGTGCCAGCGGAGGACTAGCGCGTCAAGAGACCCAGTACTTC
CASGGLARQETQYF
>TRBJ1-1|TRBD1|-|TRBV28
TGTGCCAGCAGTTTATCCCTCCGGACAGGGAAGAGGGGATTT
CASSLSLRTGKRGF
>TRBJ1-1|TRBD1|-|TRBV5-1
TGCGCCAGCAGCTTGTGGCAGGGGGACACTGAAGCTTTCTTT
CASSLWQGDTEAFF
>TRBJ2-3|TRBD2|-|TRBV11-3
TGTGCCAGCAGCTCGAGAACTAGCGGGGGGGTCACAGATACGCAGTATTTT
CASSSRTSGGVTDTQYF
>TRBJ2-5|TRBD2|-|TRBV29-1
TGCAGCGTTGAAGGGATGGGACTAGCGGGGTTGAAACAAGAGACCCAGTACTTC
CSVEGMGLAGLKQETQYF